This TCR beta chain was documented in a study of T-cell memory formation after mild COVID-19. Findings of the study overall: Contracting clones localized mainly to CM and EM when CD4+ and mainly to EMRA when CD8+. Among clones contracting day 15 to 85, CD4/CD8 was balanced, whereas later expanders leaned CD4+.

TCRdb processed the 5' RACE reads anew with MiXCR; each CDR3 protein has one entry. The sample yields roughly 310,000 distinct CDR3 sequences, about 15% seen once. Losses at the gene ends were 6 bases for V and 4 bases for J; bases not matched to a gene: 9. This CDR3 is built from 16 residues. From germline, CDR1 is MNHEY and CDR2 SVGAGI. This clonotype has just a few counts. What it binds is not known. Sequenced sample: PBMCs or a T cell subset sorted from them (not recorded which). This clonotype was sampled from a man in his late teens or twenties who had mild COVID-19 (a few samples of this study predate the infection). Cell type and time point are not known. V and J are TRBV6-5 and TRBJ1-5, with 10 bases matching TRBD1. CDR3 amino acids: CASRPKTGGLNQPQHF. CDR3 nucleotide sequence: TGTGCCAGCAGGCCTAAGACAGGGGGCCTTAATCAGCCCCAGCATTTT.